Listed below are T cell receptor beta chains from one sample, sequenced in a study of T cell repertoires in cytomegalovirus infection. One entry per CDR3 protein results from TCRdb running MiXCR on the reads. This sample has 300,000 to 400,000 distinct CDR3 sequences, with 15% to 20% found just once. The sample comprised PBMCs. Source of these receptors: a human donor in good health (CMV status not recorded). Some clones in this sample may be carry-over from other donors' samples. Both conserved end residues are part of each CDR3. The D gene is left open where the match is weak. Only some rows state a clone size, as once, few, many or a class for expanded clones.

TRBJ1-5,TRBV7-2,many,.,CASSLGQGINQPQHF,TGTGCCAGCAGCTTAGGCCAGGGGATCAATCAGCCCCAGCATTTT
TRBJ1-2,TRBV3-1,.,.,CASSQGTAYGYTF,TGTGCCAGCAGCCAAGGAACGGCCTATGGCTACACCTTC
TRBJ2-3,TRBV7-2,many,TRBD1,CASSLGQMGTAADTQYF,TGTGCCAGCAGCTTAGGCCAGATGGGGACAGCCGCAGATACGCAGTATTTT
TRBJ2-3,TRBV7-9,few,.,CASSFVGGDTDTQYF,TGTGCCAGCAGCTTCGTCGGGGGAGACACAGATACGCAGTATTTT
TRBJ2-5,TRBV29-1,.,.,CSGQPREETQYF,TGCAGCGGGCAACCGAGGGAAGAGACCCAGTACTTC
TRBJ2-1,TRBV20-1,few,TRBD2,CSARGLAGLSYNEQFF,TGCAGTGCTAGAGGACTAGCGGGACTCTCCTACAATGAGCAGTTCTTC
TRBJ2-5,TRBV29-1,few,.,CSVAPSGSAQETQYF,TGCAGCGTTGCCCCATCCGGTTCGGCGCAAGAGACCCAGTACTTC
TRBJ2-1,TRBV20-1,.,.,CSASPTRADEQFF,TGCAGTGCTAGCCCGACTCGAGCCGATGAGCAGTTCTTC
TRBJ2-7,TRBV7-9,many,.,CASSSRGNGNYEQYF,TGTGCCAGCAGCTCCCGAGGAAATGGGAACTACGAGCAGTACTTC
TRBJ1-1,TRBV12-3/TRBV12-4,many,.,CASSLTASGTEAFF,TGTGCCAGCAGCCTAACAGCCTCCGGCACTGAAGCTTTCTTT
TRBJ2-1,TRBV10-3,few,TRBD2,CAIDGRGVRSIRNEQFF,TGTGCCATCGACGGGCGGGGGGTGAGATCGATTCGGAATGAGCAGTTCTTC
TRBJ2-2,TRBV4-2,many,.,CASSQRGAGELFF,TGTGCCAGCAGCCAAAGGGGCGCCGGGGAGCTGTTTTTT
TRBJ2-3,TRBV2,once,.,CASRRGPDTQYF,TGTGCCAGCAGAAGGGGCCCAGATACGCAGTATTTT
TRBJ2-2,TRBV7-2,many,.,CASSVWARTGELFF,TGTGCCAGTAGTGTTTGGGCCCGCACCGGGGAGCTGTTTTTT
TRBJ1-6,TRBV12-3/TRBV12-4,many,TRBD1,CASSPSQGGSYNSPLHF,TGTGCCAGCAGCCCCAGCCAGGGGGGATCCTATAATTCACCCCTCCACTTT
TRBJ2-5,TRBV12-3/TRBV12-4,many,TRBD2,CASSRRASGETQYF,TGTGCCAGCAGTCGGAGGGCTAGCGGAGAGACCCAGTACTTC
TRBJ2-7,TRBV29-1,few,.,CSVVLPISYEQYF,TGCAGCGTTGTTCTACCGATATCCTACGAGCAGTACTTC
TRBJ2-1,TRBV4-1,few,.,CASSQPLRLAHNEQFF,TGCGCCAGCAGCCAGCCCCTACGGCTAGCCCACAATGAGCAGTTCTTC
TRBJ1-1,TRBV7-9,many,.,CATEGVSTEAFF,TGTGCCACCGAGGGGGTTTCAACTGAAGCTTTCTTT
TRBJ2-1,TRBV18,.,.,CASSPDVTNEQFF,TGTGCCAGCTCACCGGATGTGACAAATGAGCAGTTCTTC